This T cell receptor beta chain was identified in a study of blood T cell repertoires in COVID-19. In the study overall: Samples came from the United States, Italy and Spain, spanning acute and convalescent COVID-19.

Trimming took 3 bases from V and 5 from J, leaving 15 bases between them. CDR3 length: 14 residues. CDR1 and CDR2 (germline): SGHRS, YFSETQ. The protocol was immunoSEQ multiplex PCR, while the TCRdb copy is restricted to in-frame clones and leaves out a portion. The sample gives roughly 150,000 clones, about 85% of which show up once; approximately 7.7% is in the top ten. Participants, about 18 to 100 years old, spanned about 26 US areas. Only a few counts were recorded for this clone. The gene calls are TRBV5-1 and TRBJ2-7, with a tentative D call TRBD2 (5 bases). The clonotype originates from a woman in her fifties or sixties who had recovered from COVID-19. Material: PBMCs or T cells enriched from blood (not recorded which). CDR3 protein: CASSSPGLGNEQYF. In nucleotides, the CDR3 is TGCGCCAGCAGCTCACCCGGACTTGGCAACGAGCAGTACTTC.